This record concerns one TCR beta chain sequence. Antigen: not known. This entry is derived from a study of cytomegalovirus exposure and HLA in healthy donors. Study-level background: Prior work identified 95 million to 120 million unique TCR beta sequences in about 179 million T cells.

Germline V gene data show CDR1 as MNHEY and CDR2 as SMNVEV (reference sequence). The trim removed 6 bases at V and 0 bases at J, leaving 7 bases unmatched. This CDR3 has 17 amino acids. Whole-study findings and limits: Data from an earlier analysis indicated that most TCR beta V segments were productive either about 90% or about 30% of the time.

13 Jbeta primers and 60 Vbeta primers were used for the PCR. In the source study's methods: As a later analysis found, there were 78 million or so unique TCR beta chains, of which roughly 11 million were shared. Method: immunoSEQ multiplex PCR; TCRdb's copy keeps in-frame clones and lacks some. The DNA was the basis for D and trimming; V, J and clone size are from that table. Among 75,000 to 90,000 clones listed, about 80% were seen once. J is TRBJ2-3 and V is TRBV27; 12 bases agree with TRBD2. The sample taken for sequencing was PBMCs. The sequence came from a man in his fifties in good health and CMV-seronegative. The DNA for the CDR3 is TGTGCCAGCAGACGACTAGCGGGGGCCTCTAGCACAGATACGCAGTATTTT. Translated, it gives CASRRLAGASSTDTQYF.